This T cell receptor (beta chain) came from a study of response to subunit inactivated influenza vaccine. General study results and limits: Authors suggested few new T cells are recruited by each seasonal influenza vaccination.

This CDR3 is built from 14 residues. The trim removed 3 bases at V and 7 bases at J, leaving 5 bases unmatched. Germline CDR1 and CDR2: SGDLS and YYNGEE. Via MiXCR, TCRdb re-called the RT-PCR reads, giving one row per CDR3 protein. The sample records around 190,000 distinct CDR3 sequences, about 9.3% being singletons. This clonotype was recorded a few times. Its target is unknown. The chain links TRBV9 to TRBJ2-7; 12 nucleotides line up with TRBD1. The material sequenced was non-naive T cells sorted from PBMCs, taken on the day of vaccination. This TCR was sampled from a man aged 50-59 years who received an inactivated influenza vaccine. CDR3 residues: CASSEGQGAGEQYF. The CDR3 region has the DNA TGTGCCAGCAGCGAGGGACAGGGGGCGGGAGAGCAGTACTTC.